These 32 T cell receptor beta chains originate from one sample sequenced in a study of vaccination and CD4 T cells after COVID-19. TCRdb ran MiXCR on the PCR reads and lists one entry per CDR3 protein. The sample has about 19,000 distinct CDR3 sequences, about 62% seen once. The starting material was CD4+ T cells from blood, obtained before SARS-CoV-2 vaccination. The source of these receptors is a human donor who had recovered from COVID-19.

The chain uses TRBV24-1 and TRBJ2-1; D is unresolved. V was clipped by 3 bases and J by 4 bases, with 6 bases between them. Germline assignment: CDR1 KGHDR and CDR2 SFDVKD. This CDR3 has 13 amino acids. Here the CDR3 reads CATSDVTYNEQFF. The CDR3 DNA sequence: TGTGCCACCAGTGATGTAACTTACAATGAGCAGTTCTTC.

V is TRBV2 and J is TRBJ2-2; D is unclear. CDR1 is SNHLY, CDR2 FYNNEI, per germline. Trimming shortened V by 2 bases and J by 4 bases, and 11 bases separated the two germline ends. The CDR3 runs to 15 residues. Here the CDR3 reads CASSEIRSPTGELFF. DNA of the CDR3: TGTGCCAGCAGTGAAATTAGGTCCCCCACCGGGGAGCTGTTTTTT.

CDR3 coding DNA: TGTGCCAGCAGTGAACGGACCTACAATCAGCCCCAGCATTTT. This encodes CASSERTYNQPQHF. This sequence joins TRBV6-1 and TRBJ1-5; no clear D. Trimming cost V 2 bases and J 3 bases, with 8 bases left between them. The CDR3 is 14 residues long. Germline CDR1 reads MNHNS; CDR2 reads SASEGT.

V gene TRBV28 combines with J gene TRBJ2-3; the D is unclear. The CDR3 runs to 12 residues. V was clipped by 5 bases and J by 4 bases, with 7 bases between them. Germline-derived CDR1 and CDR2 are MDHEN and SYDVKM. CDR3 region: CASSPSSDTQYF. The CDR3 bases are TGTGCCAGCAGTCCGTCATCAGATACGCAGTATTTT.

V is TRBV7-3 and J is TRBJ2-5; no reliable D call. The V gene's germline CDR1 is SGHTA and CDR2 FQGTGA. This CDR3 region has 13 residues. Trimming removed 5 bases from V and 2 bases from J, with 9 bases in between. The chain's CDR3 is CASSRSPQETQYF. The CDR3 bases are TGTGCCAGCAGCCGGTCCCCTCAAGAGACCCAGTACTTC.

This clonotype has more than one count but fewer than ten. This chain uses TRBV28 with TRBJ1-2; D gene ambiguous. Trimming stripped 5 bases from V and 6 bases from J, with 22 bases between. This CDR3 spans 16 amino acids. CDR1 and CDR2 from the germline V gene are MDHEN and SYDVKM. CDR3 bases: TGTGCCAGCAGTGAAACGGGCCCACGAGGATACAATGGCTACACCTTC. It translates to CASSETGPRGYNGYTF.

The chain employs TRBV4-2 and TRBJ1-1; D might be TRBD1 (6 bases). Trimming removed 3 bases at V and 3 bases at J, with 11 bases between. The CDR3 consists of 14 residues. Germline V lookup: CDR1 LGHNA, CDR2 YNFKEQ. The CDR3 is CASSHNGQYTEAFF. The DNA for the CDR3 is TGTGCCAGCAGCCACAACGGACAGTACACTGAAGCTTTCTTT.

V gene TRBV7-2 combines with J gene TRBJ1-1; 7 bases match TRBD1. Looked up from germline, CDR1 is SGHTA and CDR2 is FQGNSA. The J segment lost 5 bases and the V segment lost 3 bases, leaving 6 bases of the junction unmatched. There are 14 residues in the CDR3. CDR3 in amino acids: CASSFTGVGTEAFF. The DNA of the CDR3 is TGTGCCAGCAGCTTCACAGGGGTAGGGACTGAAGCTTTCTTT.

In its sample, this clonotype was seen once. The chain links TRBV20-1 to TRBJ2-3; D is ambiguous. The CDR3 length is 11 residues. Germline CDR1 is DFQATT and CDR2 is SNEGSKA (reference sequence). Between the trimmed V and J ends, which lost 7 bases and 3 bases, there was a span of 8 bases. CDR3 DNA sequence: TGCAGTGGTGACTTAACAGATACGCAGTATTTT. This encodes CSGDLTDTQYF.

This clonotype was observed a few times. This rearrangement joins TRBV10-3 to TRBJ2-5; TRBD2 aligns across 8 bases. Germline trimming cut 6 bases from V and 2 bases from J; bases unmatched to any gene: 2. CDR1 and CDR2 (germline): ENHRY, SYGVKD. The CDR3 runs to 13 residues. The CDR3 region has the DNA TGTGCCATCAGACAGCGGGGGCAAGAGACCCAGTACTTC. It encodes CAIRQRGQETQYF.

This chain joins TRBV4-2 and TRBJ2-7, with TRBD1 matching 9 bases. The CDR3 has 15 residues. V was pared by 4 bases and J by 5 bases, with 9 bases of the junction left unmatched. The V gene's germline CDR1 is LGHNA and CDR2 YNFKEQ. Written as DNA, the CDR3 is TGTGCCAGCAGCCCTCGGGACAGGGTTTCCCACGAGCAGTACTTC. Amino acids: CASSPRDRVSHEQYF.

Concerning this clonotype itself: A read error may produce the germline difference seen at one junction end. This chain joins TRBV19 and TRBJ1-5; D is unclear. The CDR3 length is 14 residues. Looked up from germline, CDR1 is LNHDA and CDR2 is SQIVND (reference sequence). DNA for the CDR3: TGTGCCAGTAATATAGTGGACGGAAATCAGCCCCAGCATTTT. Amino acids: CASNIVDGNQPQHF.

The sample holds a few counts of this clonotype. V and J are TRBV15 and TRBJ2-2, with TRBD1 as a possible D gene (5 bases). Trimming pared 5 bases from V and 7 bases from J, leaving 17 bases between. Per the germline V gene, CDR1 is LNHNV and CDR2 is YYDKDF (reference sequence). CDR3 length equals 15 residues. The CDR3 is CATSVRIGQGGELFF. The CDR3 nucleotides read TGTGCCACCAGCGTTCGTATAGGGCAGGGCGGGGAGCTGTTTTTT.

The chain links TRBV6-1 to TRBJ1-5; possible D gene TRBD1, 6 bases. The germline V gene encodes CDR1 MNHNS and CDR2 SASEGT. The V end was cut by 4 bases, the J end by 1 base, with 8 bases between. The CDR3 consists of 14 residues. CDR3 in amino acids: CASSGGQSNQPQHF. CDR3 DNA sequence: TGTGCCAGCAGTGGGGGACAAAGCAATCAGCCCCAGCATTTT.

This clonotype was detected only a few times. V is TRBV27 and J is TRBJ1-5, with D unresolved. The V end was cut by 5 bases, the J end by 2 bases, with 10 bases between. Germline-derived CDR1 and CDR2 are MNHEY and SMNVEV (reference sequence). The CDR3 spans 14 residues. CDR3 region: CASSQHGGNQPQHF. CDR3 DNA: TGTGCCAGCAGTCAGCACGGCGGCAATCAGCCCCAGCATTTT.

This clonotype was seen more than once but under ten times. The rearrangement joins TRBV7-8 to TRBJ2-2; D is uncertain. CDR1 is SGHVS and CDR2 is FQNEAQ in the germline V gene. CDR3 length: 15 amino acids. With 1 base removed from V and 3 bases from J, the gap between germline ends came to 9 bases. CDR3 nucleotide sequence: TGTGCCAGCAGCTTAGTCTCTAGGGACACCGGGGAGCTGTTTTTT. Translated: CASSLVSRDTGELFF.

This chain links TRBV30 with TRBJ1-1; D not certain. Trimming left V 3 bases short and J 9 bases short, with 11 bases between. The CDR3 loop spans 11 amino acids. Germline V gives CDR1 GTSNPN, CDR2 SVGIG (reference sequence). CDR3 DNA: TGTGCCTGGAGCCCCCGGGTTCAAGCTTTCTTT. Translating gives CAWSPRVQAFF.

The chain couples TRBV6-1 to TRBJ1-5; 12 bases map to TRBD1. Losses at the gene ends were 2 bases for V and 0 bases for J; bases not matched to a gene: 5. The germline CDR1 and CDR2 sequences are MNHNS and SASEGT. This CDR3 has 18 residues. This chain's CDR3 is CASSETGTGGISNQPQHF. CDR3 coding DNA: TGTGCCAGCAGTGAAACCGGGACAGGGGGCATTAGCAATCAGCCCCAGCATTTT.

This clonotype was seen more than once but under ten times. The chain has TRBV15 and TRBJ1-5; 8 bases fit TRBD1. This CDR3 is 15 amino acids long. Germline assignment: CDR1 LNHNV and CDR2 YYDKDF (reference sequence). V gave up 2 bases and J gave up 4 bases; unmatched junction bases: 4. The CDR3 DNA follows: TGTGCCACCAGCAGACCGACAGGGGCAAATCAGCCCCAGCATTTT. Amino acids: CATSRPTGANQPQHF.

The genes are TRBV10-3 and TRBJ2-5; possible D gene TRBD1, 5 bases. Trimming took 8 bases from V and 5 from J, leaving 15 bases between them. The CDR3 sequence is 13 residues long. Germline V lookup: CDR1 ENHRY, CDR2 SYGVKD. CDR3 sequence (DNA): TGTGCCATCTCGCCCCAGGGTGGGGAGACCCAGTACTTC. It is translated as CAISPQGGETQYF.

The chain couples TRBV25-1 to TRBJ1-1; possibly TRBD1 for D (6 bases). Trimming left V 0 bases short and J 0 bases short, with 17 bases between. Germline values: CDR1 MGHDK, CDR2 SYGVNS. This CDR3 region has 18 residues. In DNA, the CDR3 is TGTGCCAGCAGTGAATACACTATACGTACAGGGTTGAACACTGAAGCTTTCTTT. The encoded protein is CASSEYTIRTGLNTEAFF.

The genes are TRBV28 and TRBJ2-2, with 9 nucleotides matching TRBD1. V shed 11 bases and J 2 bases; nucleotides not matched to a gene: 6. The CDR3 contains 14 residues. Germline V gene data show CDR1 as MDHEN and CDR2 as SYDVKM. The CDR3 spells CAGRDRANTGELFF. The CDR3 coding sequence is TGTGCCGGCCGGGACAGGGCCAACACCGGGGAGCTGTTTTTT.

V gene TRBV28 combines with J gene TRBJ2-7; 8 bases match TRBD1. Per the germline V gene, CDR1 is MDHEN and CDR2 is SYDVKM. J gave up 2 bases and V 6 bases, and 12 bases lay outside the gene matches. This CDR3 has 16 residues. CDR3 sequence reads: CASSPIGQGKTYEQYF. The CDR3 coding sequence is TGTGCCAGCAGCCCAATTGGACAGGGTAAAACCTACGAGCAGTACTTC.

The chain employs TRBV7-2 and TRBJ1-4; 8 bases agree with TRBD1. The CDR3 runs 15 residues. The ends lost 4 bases at V and 8 bases at J; junction bases unmatched: 9. Per the germline V gene, CDR1 is SGHTA and CDR2 is FQGNSA. The CDR3: CASSSSTGVYEKLFF. CDR3 DNA sequence: TGTGCCAGCAGCTCCTCGACAGGGGTTTACGAAAAACTGTTTTTT.

This sequence joins TRBV20-1 and TRBJ2-2, with D perhaps assigned TRBD1 or TRBD2 (5 bases each). The CDR3 loop spans 16 amino acids. Trimming stripped 0 bases from V and 2 bases from J, with 13 bases between. Germline values: CDR1 DFQATT, CDR2 SNEGSKA (reference sequence). CDR3 sequence (DNA): TGCAGTGCTAGAGACCCCGGGACGGAAAACACCGGGGAGCTGTTTTTT. This encodes CSARDPGTENTGELFF.

The chain combines TRBV19 with TRBJ2-2, with TRBD2 matching 9 bases. This CDR3 region has 19 residues. The germline V gene has CDR1 LNHDA and CDR2 SQIVND (reference sequence). With 3 bases clipped from V and 7 bases from J, the junction kept 18 bases outside the gene matches. CDR3 nucleotide sequence: TGTGCCAGTAGTATTCGGGTAGTCGGTAGCGGGAGTAGGAACGGGGAGCTGTTTTTT. Translated: CASSIRVVGSGSRNGELFF.

The chain has TRBV6-2 or TRBV6-3 and TRBJ1-1; D is unresolved. This CDR3 contains 13 residues. V was cut by 6 bases and J by 3 bases, with 11 bases left in between. Germline V gene sequence: CDR1 MNHEY, CDR2 SVGEGT. This chain's CDR3 is CASSSRRDTEAFF. The CDR3 region has the DNA TGTGCCAGCAGCTCACGGAGAGACACTGAAGCTTTCTTT.

The V gene is TRBV28, the J gene TRBJ1-6; 8 bases map to TRBD1. The CDR3 runs to 15 residues. V gave up 7 bases and J gave up 1 base; unmatched junction bases: 3. CDR1 and CDR2 from the germline V gene are MDHEN and SYDVKM. The chain's CDR3 is CASKDRVSYNSPLHF. Written as DNA, the CDR3 is TGTGCCAGCAAGGACAGGGTGTCCTATAATTCACCCCTCCACTTT.

This clonotype appeared a few times. The chain recombines TRBV20-1 with TRBJ2-7; D ambiguous. Between the trimmed V and J ends, which lost 2 bases and 5 bases, there was a span of 13 bases. Germline V gene lookup returns CDR1 DFQATT and CDR2 SNEGSKA (reference sequence). The CDR3 loop spans 13 amino acids. CDR3 residues: CSARQSMVDEQYF. The CDR3 region has the DNA TGCAGTGCTAGACAAAGTATGGTCGACGAGCAGTACTTC.

The chain carries TRBV6-1 and TRBJ2-5, with 10 bases aligning to TRBD1. Germline V CDR1 and CDR2: MNHNS, SASEGT. The CDR3 extends over 15 amino acids. The ends lost 6 bases at V and 5 bases at J; junction bases unmatched: 9. For the CDR3, the DNA is TGTGCCAGCAGGGCTAGCGACAGGGGGCGGGAGACCCAGTACTTC. Encoded protein: CASRASDRGRETQYF.

This chain connects TRBV28 to TRBJ2-1, with TRBD2 matching over 9 bases. Germline loops: CDR1 MDHEN, CDR2 SYDVKM. The CDR3 contains 14 residues. V lost 3 bases, J lost 7 bases, and 4 bases stayed unmatched. CDR3 in amino acids: CASSFLAGFNEQFF. For the CDR3, the DNA is TGTGCCAGCAGTTTCCTAGCGGGATTTAATGAGCAGTTCTTC.

The chain combines TRBV20-1 with TRBJ1-5; D gene unclear. V was cut by 0 bases and J by 5 bases, with 11 bases left in between. The CDR3 spans 14 residues. Germline CDR1 and CDR2: DFQATT and SNEGSKA (reference sequence). The CDR3 here is CSARDPAADQPQHF. The CDR3 DNA reads TGCAGTGCTAGAGATCCGGCGGCCGATCAGCCCCAGCATTTT.